What follows is one TCR beta chain and its context. Its target is unknown. The germline gives CDR1 KGHDR, CDR2 SFDVKD. The CDR3 contains 15 residues. V lost 3 bases and J lost 6; bases outside the gene matches: 4. TCRdb processed the 5' RACE reads anew with MiXCR; each CDR3 protein has one entry. The sample has around 1.7 million distinct CDR3 sequences, about 30% seen once. The sample originates from a study of identical twins. Whole-study findings and limits: Researchers reported weaker excess twin sharing in beta out-of-frame sequences. Models predicted less out-of-frame TCR alpha sharing in monozygotic twins than was found.

This rearrangement joins TRBV24-1 to TRBJ2-7; TRBD2 matches at 13 bases. The TCR originated in a newborn girl in good health. What was sequenced was cord blood. The DNA for the CDR3 is TGTGCCACCAGTGATAGGACTAGCGGGGGAAGCGAGCAGTACTTC. Protein: CATSDRTSGGSEQYF.